What follows describes a single TCR beta chain. The sample comes from a study of blood T cell repertoires in COVID-19. Turning to the study itself: The origin of the acute and convalescent COVID-19 samples was the United States, Italy and Spain. T cells, B-cell-depleted T cells, or PBMCs provided the cDNA or gDNA that served as material.

In the study's own analysis: Reference gene primer amplification in the assay estimated nucleated cell counts. Clones were sequenced by immunoSEQ multiplex PCR, and TCRdb holds only the in-frame ones, with some missing. D and trimming come from the DNA, and the V and J calls and clone size come from that table. Among about 170,000 clones listed, 70% to 85% were seen once. The clonotype originates from a woman over 75 with acute or convalescent COVID-19. Material: peripheral blood.

CDR3 sequence: CSASYSGDRNEQFF. In DNA, the CDR3 is TGCAGTGCTAGTTACAGCGGGGATCGGAATGAGCAGTTCTTC. The rearrangement links TRBV20-1 to TRBJ2-1, with TRBD2 matching 7 bases. V was clipped by 3 bases and J by 7 bases; unmatched bases: 9. Germline CDR1 reads DFQATT; CDR2 reads SNEGSKA (reference sequence). CDR3 length equals 14 residues.